These T cell receptor beta chains were read from a single sample in a study of OX40 agonist ivuxolimab in advanced cancers. This table comes from immunoSEQ multiplex PCR, and its TCRdb copy is limited to in-frame clones, with some not included. The top ten clones hold around 25% of a sample with around 61,000 clones, 80% to 95% of them seen once. Sequencing used CD4+ or CD8+ T cells sorted from blood, obtained in a trial of the OX40 agonist ivuxolimab. All receptors derive from an adult with an advanced solid tumor such as melanoma, head and neck, liver or kidney cancer. Both conserved end residues are part of each CDR3. Each record gives: clone size, D gene, V gene, J gene, CDR3 protein, CDR3 DNA. D genes are given only for firm matches. Clone size appears in some rows only: once, few, many, or a class for an expanded clone.

clone_size: -
d_call: -
v_call: TRBV28
j_call: TRBJ1-6
cdr3_aa: CASSTQGINSPLHF
cdr3_nt: TGTGCCAGCAGTACACAGGGAATTAATTCACCCCTCCACTTT

clone_size: -
d_call: -
v_call: TRBV7-8
j_call: TRBJ1-3
cdr3_aa: CASSTSNTIYF
cdr3_nt: TGTGCCAGCAGCACTTCGAACACCATATATTTT

clone_size: -
d_call: -
v_call: TRBV5-1
j_call: TRBJ1-2
cdr3_aa: CASSPGGGYGYTF
cdr3_nt: TGCGCCAGCAGCCCGGGGGGCGGCTATGGCTACACCTTC

clone_size: few
d_call: -
v_call: TRBV5-5
j_call: TRBJ1-2
cdr3_aa: CASSTDSYGYTF
cdr3_nt: TGTGCCAGCAGCACGGACAGCTATGGCTACACCTTC

clone_size: -
d_call: -
v_call: TRBV19
j_call: TRBJ1-2
cdr3_aa: CASIGDGYTF
cdr3_nt: TGTGCCAGTATTGGGGACGGCTACACCTTC

clone_size: -
d_call: TRBD2
v_call: TRBV5-1
j_call: TRBJ2-1
cdr3_aa: CASSGTSGLNNEQFF
cdr3_nt: TGCGCCAGCTCCGGGACTAGCGGTTTAAACAATGAGCAGTTCTTC

clone_size: -
d_call: TRBD2
v_call: TRBV11-2
j_call: TRBJ2-3
cdr3_aa: CASSLSGEAQDTQYF
cdr3_nt: TGTGCCAGCAGTTTAAGCGGGGAAGCCCAGGATACGCAGTATTTT

clone_size: once
d_call: -
v_call: TRBV27
j_call: TRBJ2-3
cdr3_aa: CASSLTYTDTQYF
cdr3_nt: TGTGCCAGCAGCCTGACCTACACAGATACGCAGTATTTT

clone_size: -
d_call: -
v_call: TRBV2
j_call: TRBJ2-1
cdr3_aa: CANTEMIKGRVF
cdr3_nt: TGTGCAAACACGGAGATGATCAAGGGTAGGGTCTTC

clone_size: once
d_call: -
v_call: TRBV30
j_call: TRBJ2-1
cdr3_aa: CAWMEDSYRTVSSYNEQFF
cdr3_nt: TGTGCCTGGATGGAGGACAGTTATCGAACCGTCAGCTCCTACAATGAGCAGTTCTTC

clone_size: -
d_call: TRBD2
v_call: TRBV7-3
j_call: TRBJ2-1
cdr3_aa: CASSPLAGGDEQFF
cdr3_nt: TGTGCCAGCAGTCCGCTAGCGGGAGGGGATGAGCAGTTCTTC

clone_size: -
d_call: -
v_call: TRBV30
j_call: TRBJ2-7
cdr3_aa: CAWDPEGREQYF
cdr3_nt: TGTGCCTGGGATCCCGAGGGTCGTGAGCAGTACTTC

clone_size: once
d_call: -
v_call: TRBV5-4
j_call: TRBJ2-4
cdr3_aa: CASSLAGENIQYF
cdr3_nt: TGTGCCAGCAGCTTGGCCGGGGAAAACATTCAGTACTTC

clone_size: -
d_call: -
v_call: TRBV27
j_call: TRBJ1-1
cdr3_aa: CASSFNRLNTEAFF
cdr3_nt: TGTGCCAGCAGTTTCAACAGGCTGAACACTGAAGCTTTCTTT

clone_size: -
d_call: -
v_call: TRBV4-1
j_call: TRBJ2-4
cdr3_aa: CASSQVFRDPKNIQYF
cdr3_nt: TGCGCCAGCAGCCAAGTTTTCAGGGACCCCAAAAACATTCAGTACTTC

clone_size: -
d_call: -
v_call: TRBV29-1
j_call: TRBJ2-1
cdr3_aa: CSLGRGSYNEQFF
cdr3_nt: TGCAGCCTGGGACGCGGCTCCTACAATGAGCAGTTCTTC